This entry features one T cell receptor beta chain sequence. CDR3 length equals 15 residues. The ends lost 3 bases at V and 9 bases at J; junction bases unmatched: 10. CDR1 and CDR2 from the germline V gene are KGHSH and LQKENI. The entry originates in a study of T cell changes during pregnancy in multiple sclerosis. Assay: immunoSEQ multiplex PCR; the TCRdb copy retains only in-frame clones and omits some. Of fewer than 90,000 clones detected, 85% to 95% appear once; the ten largest clones hold more than 0.9%. This receptor was obtained from a female donor with multiple sclerosis, enrolled in a pregnancy study. Material: peripheral blood, obtained in the first trimester of pregnancy. J is TRBJ2-1 and V is TRBV18; 8 bases are a match to TRBD1. This CDR3 is CASSPLTGEAGEQFF. In DNA, the CDR3 is TGTGCCAGCTCACCTCTGACAGGGGAAGCGGGTGAGCAGTTCTTC.